Below, 24 T cell receptor beta chains from the same sample are listed, as sequenced in a study of blood T cell repertoires in COVID-19. Repertoires were generated with immunoSEQ multiplex PCR, while TCRdb's copy carries only in-frame clones and drops some. The table shows a few hundred thousand clones, with 84% occurring only once. Sequenced input: peripheral blood. The receptors were gathered from a human donor in a cohort sampled during active COVID-19.

This chain uses TRBV24-1 with TRBJ2-1; D is possibly TRBD2 (5 bases). The CDR3 consists of 16 residues. Per germline, CDR1 KGHDR and CDR2 SFDVKD. The V gene lost 3 bases and the J gene lost 2 bases, with 13 bases spanning the gap. The DNA of the CDR3 is TGTGCCACCAGTGATCCCCGGGCGACTACCTACAATGAGCAGTTCTTC. Protein: CATSDPRATTYNEQFF.

CDR3 coding DNA: TGCGCCAGCAGCCAAGATGGTCTAGGGAAGCTCTCAGGAGGGGCAGATACGCAGTATTTT. Residues: CASSQDGLGKLSGGADTQYF. The chain uses TRBV4-3 and TRBJ2-3, with TRBD2 as a possible D gene (6 bases). Germline CDR1 is LGHNA and CDR2 is YSLEER. Deletions cut 0 bases from V and 4 bases from J, with 26 bases between. CDR3 length: 20 residues.

The chain has TRBV6-5 and TRBJ2-3; D not certain. This CDR3 contains 14 residues. The germline CDR1 and CDR2 sequences are MNHEY and SVGAGI. Between the trimmed V and J ends, which lost 1 base and 7 bases, there was a span of 12 bases. The chain's CDR3 is CASSYFLASNTQYF. CDR3 in DNA: TGTGCCAGCAGTTACTTTTTAGCTTCTAATACGCAGTATTTT.

This clone came up once. V and J are TRBV7-8 and TRBJ2-5, with 7 bases that match TRBD2. This CDR3 is 14 amino acids long. Germline V gene data show CDR1 as SGHVS and CDR2 as FQNEAQ. V gave up 2 bases and J gave up 4 bases; unmatched junction bases: 4. CDR3: CASSLSREGETQYF. CDR3 in DNA: TGTGCCAGCAGCTTAAGCAGGGAGGGAGAGACCCAGTACTTC.

The chain recombines TRBV4-3 with TRBJ2-1; 7 nucleotides line up with TRBD1. Germline V gene data show CDR1 as LGHNA and CDR2 as YSLEER. The CDR3 runs 14 residues. J lost 7 bases, V lost 4 bases, and 7 bases had no gene match. CDR3 residues: CASSRHTGVNEQFF. DNA for the CDR3: TGCGCCAGCAGCCGACATACAGGGGTGAATGAGCAGTTCTTC.

This clone was observed a handful of times. The junction differs from germline at one of its ends, possibly a read error. The chain combines TRBV7-7 with TRBJ2-3, with 9 positions matching TRBD1. This CDR3 spans 15 amino acids. CDR1 is SSHAT and CDR2 is FNYEAQ in the germline V gene (reference sequence). The DNA for the CDR3 is TGTGCTAGCAGCAGAGACAGGGGGGAAGCAGATACGCAGTATTTT. Translated, it gives CASSRDRGEADTQYF.

V and J are TRBV28 and TRBJ1-1; weak D call: TRBD1 (6 bases). CDR3 size: 15 residues. The V gene lost 6 bases and the J gene lost 1 base, with 15 bases spanning the gap. Germline CDR1 MDHEN, CDR2 SYDVKM. For the CDR3, the DNA is TGTGCCAGCAGCACCCAGGACAGATGGAACACTGAAGCTTTCTTT. It codes for CASSTQDRWNTEAFF.

V and J are TRBV10-2 and TRBJ1-2, with TRBD1 as a possible D gene (6 bases). This CDR3 has 13 residues. Germline loops: CDR1 WSHSY, CDR2 SAAADI. Deletions cut 10 bases from V and 4 bases from J, with 16 bases between. Here the CDR3 DNA reads TGCGCCACGGCTCCCGGACAGTCCTATGGCTACACCTTC. Amino acid sequence: CATAPGQSYGYTF.

The CDR3 DNA follows: TGTGCCAGCAGCACCTGGGCTAGCGGGACAGATACGCAGTATTTT. It specifies CASSTWASGTDTQYF. V is TRBV5-6 and J is TRBJ2-3; 8 bases agree with TRBD2. The V segment lost 4 bases and the J segment 3 bases; nucleotides outside the gene matches: 7. Germline values: CDR1 SGHDT, CDR2 YYEEEE. The CDR3 consists of 15 residues.

The rearrangement uses TRBV7-2 and TRBJ1-1; 12 positions match TRBD1. V dropped 8 bases and J dropped 5; count of bases not matched to a gene: 12. Germline CDR1 is SGHTA and CDR2 is FQGNSA. The CDR3 is 16 amino acids. The CDR3 spells CASDAWDRGRGTEAFF. In DNA form, the CDR3 reads TGTGCCAGCGATGCGTGGGACAGGGGGCGTGGAACTGAAGCTTTCTTT.

This chain joins TRBV5-6 and TRBJ2-5, with 7 bases fitting TRBD2. The CDR3 has 15 residues. The germline V gene encodes CDR1 SGHDT and CDR2 YYEEEE. Trimming took 5 bases from V and 5 from J; bases not matched to a gene: 12. Here the CDR3 DNA reads TGTGCCAGCAGACCACTAGCGAGGGACGGGGAGACCCAGTACTTC. Translating gives CASRPLARDGETQYF.

V gene TRBV3-1 (or the pseudogene TRBV3-2) combines with J gene TRBJ2-1; TRBD1 matches at 9 bases. Germline CDR1 reads LGHDT; CDR2 reads YNNKEL (reference sequence). The CDR3 contains 15 residues. V shed 4 bases, J shed 2 bases, and the junction held 3 bases outside the gene matches. In DNA, the CDR3 is TGTGCCAGCAGCCTCGGGACAGGGACCTACAATGAGCAGTTCTTC. It encodes CASSLGTGTYNEQFF.

V and J are TRBV9 and TRBJ2-1; maybe TRBD1 (5 bases). CDR1 and CDR2 (germline): SGDLS, YYNGEE. The CDR3 length is 17 residues. V lost 3 bases and J 1 base, leaving 17 bases between the germline ends. For the CDR3, the DNA is TGTGCCAGCAGCGCCTCACAGGCTGGTCTTTCCTACAATGAGCAGTTCTTC. Its protein product is CASSASQAGLSYNEQFF. The full variable domain, with the rest looked up from reference TRBV9 and TRBJ2-1, is DSGVTQTPKHLITATGQRVTLRCSPRSGDLSVYWYQQSLDQGLQFLIQYYNGEERAKGNILERFSAQQFPDLHSELNLSSLELGDSALYFCASSASQAGLSYNEQFFGPGTRLTVL.

The rearrangement uses TRBV7-2 and TRBJ2-3; tentatively, D is TRBD1 (5 bases). Per germline, CDR1 SGHTA and CDR2 FQGNSA. The CDR3 sequence is 16 residues long. V dropped 4 bases and J dropped 6 bases, with 20 bases sitting between them. CDR3: CASSSTLGQPGDTQYF. In DNA form, the CDR3 reads TGTGCCAGCAGCTCAACCCTTGGGCAACCAGGGGATACGCAGTATTTT.

The genes are TRBV19 and TRBJ1-5, with D unclear. The CDR3 has 12 amino acids. V was cut by 6 bases and J by 9 bases, with 12 bases left in between. Germline-derived CDR1 and CDR2 are LNHDA and SQIVND (reference sequence). The CDR3 DNA reads as TGTGCCAGTAGCACCTCGTCAGGGCCCCAGCATTTT. Translated, it gives CASSTSSGPQHF.

The rearrangement joins TRBV7-9 to TRBJ2-7; 7 nucleotides line up with TRBD1. The CDR3 loop spans 17 amino acids. CDR1 is SEHNR, CDR2 FQNEAQ, per germline (reference sequence). Trimming removed 4 bases from V and 2 bases from J; junction bases left unmatched: 14. The CDR3 is CASSSPVRQGLAYEQYF. The CDR3 bases are TGTGCCAGCAGCTCCCCCGTAAGACAGGGCCTCGCCTACGAGCAGTACTTC.

The gene calls are TRBV6-5 and TRBJ2-7; weak D call: TRBD1 (6 bases). Between the trimmed V and J ends, which lost 0 bases and 7 bases, there was a span of 13 bases. The CDR3 loop spans 14 amino acids. CDR1 MNHEY and CDR2 SVGAGI come from the germline V gene. The chain's CDR3 is CASSYSTGRIEQYF. The CDR3 DNA sequence: TGTGCCAGCAGTTACTCGACAGGAAGGATTGAGCAGTACTTC.

The CDR3 DNA is TGTGCCAGCAGGAGTAGCGGGAGTCCCGGAGAGACCCAGTACTTC. It encodes CASRSSGSPGETQYF. The chain couples TRBV6-5 to TRBJ2-5, with 9 bases aligning to TRBD2. Trimming cost V 6 bases and J 4 bases; bases outside gene matches: 9. The length of the CDR3 is 15 residues. Germline CDR1 and CDR2: MNHEY and SVGAGI.

This chain connects TRBV27 to TRBJ2-2; D is unclear. The CDR3 contains 15 residues. CDR1 and CDR2 (germline): MNHEY, SMNVEV (reference sequence). Trimming left V 3 bases short and J 3 bases short, with 11 bases between. The CDR3 reads CASSLSILYTGELFF. CDR3 sequence (DNA): TGTGCCAGCAGTTTGAGCATACTTTACACCGGGGAGCTGTTTTTT.

The chain is built from TRBV5-1 and TRBJ1-2; D is undetermined. The germline V and J ends were trimmed by 4 bases and 3 bases, with 10 bases remaining between them. The CDR3 is made up of 13 amino acids. Germline V gene lookup returns CDR1 SGHRS and CDR2 YFSETQ. CDR3 protein: CASSPQDYYGYTF. CDR3 bases: TGCGCCAGCAGCCCTCAGGACTACTATGGCTACACCTTC.

V is TRBV5-1 and J is TRBJ2-7; 10 nucleotides align to TRBD2. V dropped 0 bases and J dropped 5; count of bases not matched to a gene: 2. Germline CDR1 reads SGHRS; CDR2 reads YFSETQ. The CDR3 covers 14 residues. The CDR3 is CASSLASGSNEQYF. CDR3 nucleotide sequence: TGCGCCAGCAGCTTGGCTAGCGGGAGTAACGAGCAGTACTTC.

The chain has TRBV6-1 and TRBJ1-2, with D possibly TRBD1 on 5 matching bases. CDR3 length: 14 amino acids. V was clipped by 0 bases and J by 5 bases, with 10 bases between them. Germline V CDR1 and CDR2: MNHNS, SASEGT. CDR3 nucleotides: TGTGCCAGCAGTGAAGCAGGAGGGGTTTATGGCTACACCTTC. Protein sequence: CASSEAGGVYGYTF.

The V call is TRBV11-2, the J call TRBJ2-3, with D perhaps TRBD2 (7 bases). Trimming took 1 base from V and 2 from J, leaving 13 bases between them. Germline loops: CDR1 SGHAT, CDR2 FQNNGV. This CDR3 contains 16 residues. The CDR3 region has the DNA TGTGCCAGCAGCTTAGGAGGGGGGGGAAACACAGATACGCAGTATTTT. Translating gives CASSLGGGGNTDTQYF.

Here the CDR3 reads CASSQDKDSTATNEKLFF. The DNA of the CDR3 is TGCGCCAGCAGCCAAGATAAGGATTCAACAGCAACTAATGAAAAACTGTTTTTT. The chain couples TRBV4-1 to TRBJ1-4; D is uncertain. The V gene lost 0 bases and the J gene lost 0 bases, with 14 bases spanning the gap. CDR1 is MGHRA and CDR2 is YSYEKL in the germline V gene. CDR3 length: 18 amino acids.